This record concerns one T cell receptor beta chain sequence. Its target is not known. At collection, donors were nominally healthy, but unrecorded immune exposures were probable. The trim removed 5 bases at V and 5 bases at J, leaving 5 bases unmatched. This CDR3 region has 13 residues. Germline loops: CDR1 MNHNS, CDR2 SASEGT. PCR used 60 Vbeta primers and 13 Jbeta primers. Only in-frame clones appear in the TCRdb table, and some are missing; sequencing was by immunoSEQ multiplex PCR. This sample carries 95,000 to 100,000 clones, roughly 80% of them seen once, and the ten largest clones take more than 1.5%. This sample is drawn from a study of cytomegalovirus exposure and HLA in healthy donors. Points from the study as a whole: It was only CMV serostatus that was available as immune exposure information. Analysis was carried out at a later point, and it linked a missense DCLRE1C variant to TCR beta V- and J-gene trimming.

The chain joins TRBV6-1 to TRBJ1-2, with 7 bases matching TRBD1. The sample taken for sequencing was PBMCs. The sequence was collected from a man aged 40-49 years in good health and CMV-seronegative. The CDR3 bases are TGTGCCAGCAGTCCCGACAGGGATTATGGCTACACCTTC. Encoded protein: CASSPDRDYGYTF.